These T cell receptor beta chains were read from a single sample in a study of blood T cell repertoires in COVID-19. This table comes from immunoSEQ multiplex PCR, and its TCRdb copy is limited to in-frame clones, with some not included. The sample yields roughly 14,000 clones, around 84% seen once. The specimen was peripheral blood. The receptors stem from a woman between 50 and 59 years old with active or convalescent COVID-19. Both conserved end residues are trimmed from each CDR3.

V gene,J gene,CDR3 length,CDR3 protein
TRBV25-1,TRBJ2-7,10,ASRHPSDEQY
TRBV3-1/TRBV3-2,TRBJ2-5,10,ASSQGSGGWY
TRBV13,TRBJ2-1,13,ASAPDRNSYNEQF
TRBV7-9,TRBJ1-5,13,ASSPTTGPHQPQH
TRBV30,TRBJ1-5,13,AWSVQGGNNQPQH
TRBV4-1,TRBJ1-1,15,ASSRITPTGGNTEAF
TRBV5-1,TRBJ2-5,12,ASSKGQLQETQY
TRBV11-2,TRBJ2-7,12,ASTPPEFGGEQY
TRBV9,TRBJ1-1,12,ASSVGAGANEAF
TRBV4-1,TRBJ2-7,13,ASSLLGQSFYEQY
TRBV2,TRBJ2-1,13,ASRATSDSYNEQF
TRBV7-2,TRBJ2-1,13,ASSLDRGNYNEQF
TRBV14,TRBJ2-1,14,ASSQLGQGIYNEQF
TRBV7-9,TRBJ1-4,12,ASSLRRENEKLF
TRBV5-1,TRBJ2-5,11,ASTWDSQETQY
TRBV30,TRBJ1-4,13,AWRGWGQGIEKLF
TRBV6-5,TRBJ2-5,13,ASRRQVLGLETQY
TRBV5-4,TRBJ2-7,11,ASSTQGIYEQY
TRBV28,TRBJ1-3,13,ASSLGTGAGNTIY
TRBV28,TRBJ1-2,11,ASSFGQVYGYT
TRBV18,TRBJ2-7,13,ASSPLDRSSYEQY
TRBV19,TRBJ2-6,13,ASSPHSPGANVLT
TRBV7-7,TRBJ2-1,13,ASSGGLAGRNEQF
TRBV5-1,TRBJ1-2,14,ASSLTPPPDRYGYT
TRBV6-1,TRBJ1-3,14,ASSERSGGSGNTIY
TRBV5-3,TRBJ2-1,10,ARSFLRCEQF
TRBV11-2,TRBJ2-1,15,ASSLGGLAGNYNEQF
TRBV11-1,TRBJ2-7,12,ASSRSGETYEQY
TRBV11-1,TRBJ2-1,14,ASSCRTSGKHNEQF
TRBV4-2,TRBJ2-1,15,ASSQGYITSGGSEQF
TRBV18,TRBJ2-2,16,ASSPPSTGGYNTGELF
TRBV6-5,TRBJ2-3,12,ASSTGTATNTQY
TRBV19,TRBJ1-2,12,ASSGNRGVYGYT
TRBV7-6,TRBJ2-5,13,ASSLEAAVQETQY
TRBV6-5,TRBJ2-5,11,ASSLGDQETQY
TRBV6-5,TRBJ2-2,10,ASFGVPGELF
TRBV10-3,TRBJ2-7,13,AINLQDREGYEQY
TRBV7-9,TRBJ2-2,13,ASSHRGGSTGELF
TRBV19,TRBJ2-2,12,ASSDRGGTGELF
TRBV28,TRBJ2-1,12,ASSSGDAYNEQF
TRBV11-2,TRBJ1-2,13,ASSLDLTANYGYT
TRBV11-3,TRBJ1-1,12,ASSLDGQNTEAF
TRBV12-3/TRBV12-4,TRBJ1-5,11,ASSYLQPLNQH
TRBV4-1,TRBJ1-6,14,ASSHPTGEKRSPLH
TRBV4-2,TRBJ1-2,13,ASSQKQGSEAGYT
TRBV28,TRBJ1-1,16,ASSLWRGLVGRNTEAF
TRBV7-2,TRBJ2-7,16,ASSQTSPGTVPGDEQY
TRBV7-9,TRBJ1-1,12,ASSPDRMNTEAF
TRBV21-1,TRBJ2-5,14,ASSKGDSGSPETQY
TRBV28,TRBJ2-3,13,ASSWTSVSTDTQY
TRBV10-3,TRBJ2-1,12,AISAGQGGDEQF
TRBV28,TRBJ1-2,11,ASSFGTAYGYT
TRBV2,TRBJ2-3,11,ASSEARLDTQY